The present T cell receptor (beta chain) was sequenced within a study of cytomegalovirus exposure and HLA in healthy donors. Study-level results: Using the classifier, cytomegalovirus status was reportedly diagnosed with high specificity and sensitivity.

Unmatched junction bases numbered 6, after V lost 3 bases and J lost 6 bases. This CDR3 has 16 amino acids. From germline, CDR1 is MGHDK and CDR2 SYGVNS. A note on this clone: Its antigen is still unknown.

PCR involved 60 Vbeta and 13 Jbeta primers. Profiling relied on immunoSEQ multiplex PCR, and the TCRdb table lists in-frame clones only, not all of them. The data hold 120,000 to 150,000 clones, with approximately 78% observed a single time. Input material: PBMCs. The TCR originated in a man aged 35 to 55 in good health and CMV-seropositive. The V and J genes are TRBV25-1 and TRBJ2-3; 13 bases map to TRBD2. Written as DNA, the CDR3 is TGTGCCAGCAGTGATCGGACTAGCGGGAGCGGGGATACGCAGTATTTT. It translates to CASSDRTSGSGDTQYF.